Following are 18 T cell receptor beta chains from one sample sequenced in a study of T cells in Graves' hyperthyroidism and ophthalmopathy. Template material for amplifying TCR beta CDR3 regions consisted of RNA transcripts. First-round RT-PCR with HTBI primers amplified the TCR CDR3 region. MiXCR, run by TCRdb on the multiplex PCR reads, gives a single entry per CDR3 protein. This table holds about 610,000 distinct CDR3 sequences, 40% to 55% found once. Sequenced input: peripheral blood or thyroid tissue (not recorded which). These TCRs come from a woman in her late teens or twenties with Graves' hyperthyroidism.

A remark on this clonotype: Relative to the germline gene, one junction end is altered; a read error may explain this. CDR3 region: CAISYRTSVELDYEQYF. CDR3 DNA sequence: TGTGCCATCAGTTATAGGACTAGCGTTGAACTTGACTACGAGCAGTACTTC. The chain couples TRBV6-9 to TRBJ2-7, with TRBD2 identical over 9 bases. CDR3 length equals 17 residues. Germline CDR1 is MNHGY and CDR2 is SVAAGI.

This clonotype was seen ten or more times. The chain combines TRBV7-2 with TRBJ1-6; 8 bases match TRBD1. V shed 3 bases and J 5 bases; nucleotides not matched to a gene: 6. Per germline, CDR1 SGHTA and CDR2 FQGNSA. CDR3 size: 16 residues. CDR3 residues: CASSFRTGRNNSPLHF. DNA for the CDR3: TGTGCCAGCAGCTTCCGGACAGGGCGCAATAATTCACCCCTCCACTTT.

On this clonotype itself: One end of the junction does not line up with germline, which may come from a read error. J is TRBJ1-4 and V is TRBV7-9; 7 positions agree with TRBD1. The germline gives CDR1 SEHNR, CDR2 FQNEAQ (reference sequence). The CDR3 extends over 13 amino acids. CDR3 nucleotides: TGTGCCAGCAGCTCCGGGACAGATGAAAAACTGTCTTTT. This translates into CASSSGTDEKLSF. Using reference TRBV7-9 and TRBJ1-4 for the parts outside the CDR3, the full variable domain is DTGVSQNPRHKITKRGQNVTFRCDPISEHNRLYWYRQTLGQGPEFLTYFQNEAQLEKSRLLSDRFSAERPKGSFSTLEIQRTEQGDSAMYLCASSSGTDEKLSFGSGTQLSVL.

This clonotype showed up many times. The gene calls are TRBV30 and TRBJ2-6; possible D gene TRBD2, 5 bases. The V end was cut by 8 bases, the J end by 4 bases, with 15 bases between. Germline V gives CDR1 GTSNPN, CDR2 SVGIG (reference sequence). The CDR3 is 14 amino acids. This chain's CDR3 is CASGSGIGANVLTF. CDR3 nucleotide sequence: TGTGCCAGTGGTTCGGGGATCGGGGCCAACGTCCTGACTTTC.

This clonotype has a count of ten or more. V usage is TRBV2 and J usage is TRBJ2-7; TRBD2 agrees at 9 bases. V trimming: 9 bases; J trimming: 2 bases; junction bases outside the gene matches: 8. The length of the CDR3 is 14 residues. Germline values: CDR1 SNHLY, CDR2 FYNNEI. The CDR3 sequence is CASFSGSRAYEQYF. CDR3 DNA: TGTGCCAGTTTTAGCGGGAGCCGGGCCTACGAGCAGTACTTC.

This clonotype was seen ten or more times. V is TRBV7-9 and J is TRBJ2-7; TRBD2 matches 9 bases. This CDR3 has 14 amino acids. Germline values: CDR1 SEHNR, CDR2 FQNEAQ (reference sequence). After removal of 3 bases from V and 6 bases from J, the junction contained 6 bases not matched to a gene. Here the CDR3 DNA reads TGTGCCAGCAGCTTTCCGGCGGGAGGGGGCGAGCAGTACTTC. This encodes CASSFPAGGGEQYF.

This clonotype was seen ten or more times. The chain recombines TRBV9 with TRBJ2-7; 8 bases are a match to TRBD2. CDR1 SGDLS and CDR2 YYNGEE come from the germline V gene. Trimming at V came to 3 bases and at J to 5 bases, leaving 10 bases not matched to a gene. This CDR3 has 15 residues. CDR3 sequence: CASSARGSGKDEQYF. CDR3 nucleotides: TGTGCCAGCAGCGCCCGAGGTAGCGGGAAGGACGAGCAGTACTTC.

This clonotype was picked up many times. The chain couples TRBV5-1 to TRBJ2-7; 11 positions agree with TRBD2. The CDR3 length is 16 residues. The junction had 9 bases not matched to a gene; V was cut back by 3 bases and J by 4 bases. CDR1 and CDR2 from the germline V gene are SGHRS and YFSETQ. The CDR3 region is CASSSSRLAGLYEQYF. CDR3 in DNA: TGCGCCAGCAGCTCGAGCCGACTAGCGGGGTTATACGAGCAGTACTTC.

This clonotype was counted many times. This chain connects TRBV9 to TRBJ1-5; no definite D call. V gave up 0 bases and J gave up 1 base, with 2 bases separating them. Per the germline V gene, CDR1 is SGDLS and CDR2 is YYNGEE. The CDR3 has 13 residues. CDR3 amino acids: CASSVVSNQPQHF. CDR3 in DNA: TGTGCCAGCAGCGTAGTCAGCAATCAGCCCCAGCATTTT.

About this clonotype itself: An end of the junction does not agree with germline; a read error may underlie this. The chain employs TRBV7-3 and TRBJ2-2; 9 positions agree with TRBD1. Germline V gene sequence: CDR1 SGHTA, CDR2 FQGTGA. The CDR3 sequence is 16 residues long. CDR3 sequence: CASRLLGTGTTGGLFF. The CDR3 DNA sequence: TGTGCCAGCAGACTCCTGGGGACAGGGACGACCGGGGGGCTGTTTTTT.

The chain links TRBV5-1 to TRBJ1-2, with 11 bases that match TRBD1. Trimming cost V 7 bases and J 0 bases; bases outside gene matches: 5. Germline CDR1 and CDR2: SGHRS and YFSETQ. There are 15 residues in the CDR3. The DNA of the CDR3 is TGCGCCAGCGGGGGACAGGGGGACGCTAACTATGGCTACACCTTC. It translates to CASGGQGDANYGYTF.

The chain joins TRBV7-3 to TRBJ1-2; D remains ambiguous. V lost 4 bases to trimming and J lost 5 bases, with 8 bases between them. Looked up from germline, CDR1 is SGHTA and CDR2 is FQGTGA. This CDR3 has 12 residues. Written as DNA, the CDR3 is TGTGCCAGCAGCTGGACGGAATATGGCTACACCTTC. This gives the protein CASSWTEYGYTF.

This clonotype was seen only a few times. This chain connects TRBV12-5 to TRBJ1-6; unclear D gene. Per the germline V gene, CDR1 is LGHNT and CDR2 is FRNRAP. The CDR3 is 15 amino acids. The germline V and J ends were trimmed by 5 bases and 6 bases, with 14 bases remaining between them. The CDR3 bases are TGTGCTAGTGGTGCGGTGGACTTCTCTAATTCACCCCTCCACTTT. It is translated as CASGAVDFSNSPLHF.

This clonotype was detected ten times or more. The chain carries TRBV7-8 and TRBJ2-7; 7 nucleotides agree with TRBD2. The CDR3 spans 16 residues. Germline CDR1 reads SGHVS; CDR2 reads FQNEAQ. The trim removed 4 bases at V and 3 bases at J, leaving 12 bases unmatched. The CDR3 DNA sequence: TGTGCCAGCAGCTCCCCGGAGGAAGCGGGGATCTACGAGCAGTACTTC. Its protein product is CASSSPEEAGIYEQYF.

This clonotype was counted ten times or more. The chain has TRBV24-1 and TRBJ1-3; D is unresolved. The CDR3 has 12 residues. Between the trimmed V and J ends, which lost 4 bases and 4 bases, there was a span of 4 bases. Germline assignment: CDR1 KGHDR and CDR2 SFDVKD. In DNA form, the CDR3 reads TGTGCCACCAGTGACGGGGGAAACACCATATATTTT. This codes for CATSDGGNTIYF.

CDR3 region: CASSNRDRNTEAFF. The CDR3 DNA reads TGCGCCAGCAGCAACCGGGACAGGAACACTGAAGCTTTCTTT. The genes are TRBV5-1 and TRBJ1-1; 7 bases match TRBD1. CDR1 and CDR2 (germline): SGHRS, YFSETQ. The junction had 4 bases not matched to a gene; V was cut back by 4 bases and J by 1 base. The CDR3 loop spans 14 amino acids.

The chain is built from TRBV2 and TRBJ2-5; 7 bases are a match to TRBD2. The J call may be mistaken, given a closer DNA end match to TRBJ2-1. This CDR3 region has 14 residues. CDR1 is SNHLY and CDR2 is FYNNEI in the germline V gene. The CDR3 loop reads CASSDGTGGDEQFF. The CDR3 DNA sequence: TGTGCCAGCAGTGATGGGACTGGGGGGGATGAGCAGTTCTTC.

The chain joins TRBV10-3 to TRBJ1-5, with TRBD1 matching over 8 bases. CDR3 size: 16 residues. V gave up 0 bases and J gave up 14 bases; unmatched junction bases: 15. CDR1 is ENHRY and CDR2 is SYGVKD in the germline V gene. CDR3 in amino acids: CAISESTLGQVGYEHF. CDR3 DNA sequence: TGTGCCATCAGTGAGTCGACTCTGGGACAGGTCGGCTACGAGCATTTT.